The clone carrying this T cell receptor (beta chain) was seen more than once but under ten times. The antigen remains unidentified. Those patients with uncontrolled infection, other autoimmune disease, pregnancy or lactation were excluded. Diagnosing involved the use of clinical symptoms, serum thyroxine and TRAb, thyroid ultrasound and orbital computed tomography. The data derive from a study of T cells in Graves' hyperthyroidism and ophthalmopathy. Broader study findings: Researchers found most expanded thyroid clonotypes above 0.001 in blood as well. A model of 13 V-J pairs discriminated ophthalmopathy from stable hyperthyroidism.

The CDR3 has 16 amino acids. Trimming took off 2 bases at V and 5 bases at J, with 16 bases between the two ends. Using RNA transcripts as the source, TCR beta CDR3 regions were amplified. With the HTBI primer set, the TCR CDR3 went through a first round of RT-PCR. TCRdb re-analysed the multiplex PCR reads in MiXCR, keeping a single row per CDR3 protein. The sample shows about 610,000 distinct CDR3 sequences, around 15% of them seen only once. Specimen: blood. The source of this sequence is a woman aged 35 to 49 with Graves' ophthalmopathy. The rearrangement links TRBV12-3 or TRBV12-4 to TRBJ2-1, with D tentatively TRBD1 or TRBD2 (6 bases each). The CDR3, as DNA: TGTGCCAGCAGTTTACAGGGGACTTCTTCCCACAATGAGCAGTTCTTC. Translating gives CASSLQGTSSHNEQFF.